The TCR beta chain described here comes from a study of identical twins' blood T cells. Libraries were made from RNA as TCR cDNA, using a modified protocol. Each TCR cDNA library carried sample-specific barcodes on both ends. TCRdb called the 5' RACE reads again in MiXCR, with one record for every CDR3 protein. Found here are fewer than 450,000 distinct CDR3 sequences, about 28% of them singletons; the top ten hold about 6%. Six healthy women, forming three identical twin pairs, donated samples. Likely shared infections and vaccines: all three twin pairs were reared together. Trimming left V 1 base short and J 3 bases short, with 16 bases between. Germline loops: CDR1 SGHRS, CDR2 YFSETQ. There are 16 residues in the CDR3.

The J gene is TRBJ1-2, the V gene TRBV5-1; D remains unclear. The source of this sequence is a woman aged 18 to 55 in good health. The sample comprised PBMCs. CDR3 bases: TGCGCCAGCAGCTTGATGGGTCCCCCGGAGGACTATGGCTACACCTTC. Residues: CASSLMGPPEDYGYTF.